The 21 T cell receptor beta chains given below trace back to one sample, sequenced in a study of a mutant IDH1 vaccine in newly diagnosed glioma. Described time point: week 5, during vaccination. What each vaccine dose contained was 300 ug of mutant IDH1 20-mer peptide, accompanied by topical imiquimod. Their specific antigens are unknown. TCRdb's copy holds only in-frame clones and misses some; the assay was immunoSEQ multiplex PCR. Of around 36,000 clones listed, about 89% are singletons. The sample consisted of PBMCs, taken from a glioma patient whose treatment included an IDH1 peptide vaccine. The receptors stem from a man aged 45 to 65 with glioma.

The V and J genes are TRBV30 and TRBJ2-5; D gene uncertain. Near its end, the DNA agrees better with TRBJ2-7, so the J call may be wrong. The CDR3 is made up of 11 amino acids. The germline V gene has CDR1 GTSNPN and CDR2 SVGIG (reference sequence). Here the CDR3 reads CACSSSYEQYF. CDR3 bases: TGTGCCTGTTCGAGCTCCTACGAGCAGTACTTC.

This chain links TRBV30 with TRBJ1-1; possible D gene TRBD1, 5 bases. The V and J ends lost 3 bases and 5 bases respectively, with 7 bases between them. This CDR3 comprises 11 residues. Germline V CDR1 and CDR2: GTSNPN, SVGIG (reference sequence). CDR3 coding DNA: TGTGCCTGGAGAGGGGCGACTGAAGCTTTCTTT. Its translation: CAWRGATEAFF.

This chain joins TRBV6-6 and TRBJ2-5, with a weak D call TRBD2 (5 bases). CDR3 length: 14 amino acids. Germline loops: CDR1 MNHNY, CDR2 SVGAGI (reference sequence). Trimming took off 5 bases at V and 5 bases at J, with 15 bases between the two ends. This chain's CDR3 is CASSRLAGSETQYF. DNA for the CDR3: TGTGCCAGCAGTCGACTGGCGGGTAGTGAGACCCAGTACTTC.

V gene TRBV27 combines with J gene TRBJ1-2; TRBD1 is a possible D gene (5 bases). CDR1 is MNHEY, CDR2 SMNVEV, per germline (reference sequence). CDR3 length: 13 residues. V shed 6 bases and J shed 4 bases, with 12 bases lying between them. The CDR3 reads CASRTDSFYGYTF. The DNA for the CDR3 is TGTGCCAGCAGGACTGACAGTTTCTATGGCTACACCTTC.

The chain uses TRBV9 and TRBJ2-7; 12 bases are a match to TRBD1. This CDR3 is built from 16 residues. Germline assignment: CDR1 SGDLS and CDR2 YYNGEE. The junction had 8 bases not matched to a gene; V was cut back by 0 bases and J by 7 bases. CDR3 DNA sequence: TGTGCCAGCAGCGTAGGCGTGGGACAGGGGGCGCGGGAGCAGTACTTC. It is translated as CASSVGVGQGAREQYF.

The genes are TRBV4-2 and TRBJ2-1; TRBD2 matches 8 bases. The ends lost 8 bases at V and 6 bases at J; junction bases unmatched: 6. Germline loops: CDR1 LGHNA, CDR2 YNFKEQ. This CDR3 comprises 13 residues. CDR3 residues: CASSPTSGNEQFF. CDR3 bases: TGTGCCAGCTCCCCCACTAGCGGCAATGAGCAGTTCTTC.

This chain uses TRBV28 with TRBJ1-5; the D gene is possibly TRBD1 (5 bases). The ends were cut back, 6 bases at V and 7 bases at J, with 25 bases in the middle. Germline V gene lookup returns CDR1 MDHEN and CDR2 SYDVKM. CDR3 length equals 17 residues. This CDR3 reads CASSRTEGTVRRQPQHF. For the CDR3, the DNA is TGTGCCAGCAGCCGAACGGAAGGGACTGTCCGACGCCAGCCCCAGCATTTT.

The CDR3 nucleotides are TGTGCCAGCAGTTATACTAGCGGGTTTTCAGATACGCAGTATTTT. It specifies CASSYTSGFSDTQYF. The V and J genes are TRBV6-6 and TRBJ2-3, with 9 bases matching TRBD2. With V trimmed by 3 bases and J by 4 bases, 5 bases remained unmatched. CDR3 size: 15 residues. From germline, CDR1 is MNHNY and CDR2 SVGAGI (reference sequence).

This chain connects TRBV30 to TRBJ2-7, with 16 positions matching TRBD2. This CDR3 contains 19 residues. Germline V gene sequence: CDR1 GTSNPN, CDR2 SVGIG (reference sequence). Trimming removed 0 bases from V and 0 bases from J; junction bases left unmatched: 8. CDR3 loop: CAWSVPGLAGGPSSYEQYF. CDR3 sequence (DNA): TGTGCCTGGAGTGTACCGGGACTAGCGGGAGGGCCGAGCTCCTACGAGCAGTACTTC.

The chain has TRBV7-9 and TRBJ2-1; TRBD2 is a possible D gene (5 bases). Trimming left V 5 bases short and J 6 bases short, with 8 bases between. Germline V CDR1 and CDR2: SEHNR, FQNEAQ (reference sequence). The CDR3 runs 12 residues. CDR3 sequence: CASSPGSNEQFF. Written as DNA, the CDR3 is TGTGCCAGCAGCCCGGGGAGCAATGAGCAGTTCTTC.

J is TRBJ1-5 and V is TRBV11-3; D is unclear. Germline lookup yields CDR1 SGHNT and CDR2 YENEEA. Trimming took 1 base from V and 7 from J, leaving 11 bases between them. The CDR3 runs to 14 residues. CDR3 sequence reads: CASSLGCGFQPQHF. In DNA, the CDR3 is TGTGCCAGCAGCTTAGGATGCGGGTTCCAGCCCCAGCATTTT.

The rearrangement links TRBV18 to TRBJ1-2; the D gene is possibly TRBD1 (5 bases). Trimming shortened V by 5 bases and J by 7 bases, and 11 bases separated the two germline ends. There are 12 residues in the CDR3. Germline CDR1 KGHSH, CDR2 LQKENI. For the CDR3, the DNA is TGTGCCAGCTCATCGGACACTCGTGGCTACACCTTC. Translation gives CASSSDTRGYTF.

The CDR3 protein is CASSSTGTGNGYTF. CDR3 DNA: TGTGCCAGCAGCTCCACCGGGACAGGAAATGGCTACACCTTC. The gene calls are TRBV11-1 and TRBJ1-2, with 8 bases matching TRBD1. The germline gives CDR1 SGHAT, CDR2 FQDESV (reference sequence). The CDR3 is 14 residues long. J lost 6 bases, V lost 4 bases, and 7 bases had no gene match.

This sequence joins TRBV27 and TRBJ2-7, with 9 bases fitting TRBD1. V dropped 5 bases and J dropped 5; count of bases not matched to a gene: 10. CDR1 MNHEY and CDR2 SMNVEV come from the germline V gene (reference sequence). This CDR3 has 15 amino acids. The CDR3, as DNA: TGTGCCAGCAGTCAAGGACAGGGGCGGGGTCACGAGCAGTACTTC. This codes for CASSQGQGRGHEQYF.

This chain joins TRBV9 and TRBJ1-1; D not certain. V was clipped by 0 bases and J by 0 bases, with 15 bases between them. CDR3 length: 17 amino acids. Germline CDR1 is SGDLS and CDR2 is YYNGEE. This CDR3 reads CASSVGSAPTMNTEAFF. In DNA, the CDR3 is TGTGCCAGCAGCGTAGGGTCCGCCCCAACCATGAACACTGAAGCTTTCTTT.

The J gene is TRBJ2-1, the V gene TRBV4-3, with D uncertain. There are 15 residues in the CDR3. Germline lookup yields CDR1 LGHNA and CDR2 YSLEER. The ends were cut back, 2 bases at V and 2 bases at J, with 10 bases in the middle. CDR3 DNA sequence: TGCGCCAGCAGCCAATCCGAAGGCACCTACAATGAGCAGTTCTTC. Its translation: CASSQSEGTYNEQFF.

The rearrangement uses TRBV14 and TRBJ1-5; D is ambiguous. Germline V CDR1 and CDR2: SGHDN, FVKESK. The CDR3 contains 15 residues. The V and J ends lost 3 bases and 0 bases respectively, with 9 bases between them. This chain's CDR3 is CASSQGTYSNQPQHF. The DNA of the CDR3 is TGTGCCAGCAGCCAGGGAACTTATAGCAATCAGCCCCAGCATTTT.

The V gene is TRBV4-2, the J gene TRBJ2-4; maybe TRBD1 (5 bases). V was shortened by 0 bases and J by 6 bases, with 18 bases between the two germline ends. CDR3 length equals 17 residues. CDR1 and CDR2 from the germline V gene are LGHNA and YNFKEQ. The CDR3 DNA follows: TGTGCCAGCAGCCAAGAATGGGGCTCCACCGACCGAAACATTCAGTACTTC. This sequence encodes CASSQEWGSTDRNIQYF.

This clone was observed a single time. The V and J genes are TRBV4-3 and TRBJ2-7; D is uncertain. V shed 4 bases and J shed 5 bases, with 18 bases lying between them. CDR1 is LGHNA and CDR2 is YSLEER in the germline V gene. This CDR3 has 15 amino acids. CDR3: CASSPTYNPGNEQYF. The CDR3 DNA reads TGCGCCAGCAGCCCGACCTACAACCCTGGGAACGAGCAGTACTTC.

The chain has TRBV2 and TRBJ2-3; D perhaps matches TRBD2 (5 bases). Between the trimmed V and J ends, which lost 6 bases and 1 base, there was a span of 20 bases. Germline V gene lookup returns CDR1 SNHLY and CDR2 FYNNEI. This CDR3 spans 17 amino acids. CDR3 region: CASSGWPFTRRTDTQYF. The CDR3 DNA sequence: TGTGCCAGCAGCGGTTGGCCTTTTACTAGACGCACAGATACGCAGTATTTT.

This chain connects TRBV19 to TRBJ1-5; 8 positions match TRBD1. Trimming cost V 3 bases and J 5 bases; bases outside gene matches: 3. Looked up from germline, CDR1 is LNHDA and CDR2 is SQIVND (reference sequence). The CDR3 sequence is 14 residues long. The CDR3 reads CASSIPDRDQPQHF. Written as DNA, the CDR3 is TGTGCCAGTAGTATCCCGGACAGGGATCAGCCCCAGCATTTT.